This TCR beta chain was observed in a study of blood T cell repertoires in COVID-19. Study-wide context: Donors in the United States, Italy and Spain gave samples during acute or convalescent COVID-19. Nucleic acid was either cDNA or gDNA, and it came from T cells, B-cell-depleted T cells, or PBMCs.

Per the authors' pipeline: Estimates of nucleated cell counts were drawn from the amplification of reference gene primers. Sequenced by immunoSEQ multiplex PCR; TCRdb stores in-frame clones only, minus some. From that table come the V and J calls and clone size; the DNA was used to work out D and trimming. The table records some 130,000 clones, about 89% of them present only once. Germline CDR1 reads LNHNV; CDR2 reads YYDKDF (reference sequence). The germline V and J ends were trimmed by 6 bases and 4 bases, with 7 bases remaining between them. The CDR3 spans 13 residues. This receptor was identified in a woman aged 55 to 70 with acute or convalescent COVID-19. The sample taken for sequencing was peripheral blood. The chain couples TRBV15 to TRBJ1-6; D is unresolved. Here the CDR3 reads CATRGSYNSPLHF. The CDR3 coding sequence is TGTGCCACCAGGGGCAGTTATAATTCACCCCTCCACTTT.